This T cell receptor beta chain was recorded in a study of blood T cell repertoires in COVID-19. Study summary: The United States, Italy and Spain supplied acute and convalescent COVID-19 samples. T cells, B-cell-depleted T cells, or PBMCs supplied cDNA or gDNA.

Source study methods: The authors estimated nucleated cell counts from reference gene primer amplification. The table came from immunoSEQ multiplex PCR; TCRdb's copy has only in-frame clones and leaves some out. That table supplies the V and J calls and clone size; D and trimming were determined from the DNA. The table lists about 46,000 clones, 80% to 90% of them singletons. Enrolled during active infection, Seattle patients were then followed longitudinally. V lost 6 bases, J lost 2 bases, and 14 bases lay in between. Per germline, CDR1 MDHEN and CDR2 SYDVKM. The CDR3 totals 14 residues. This sequence joins TRBV28 and TRBJ2-7; D is perhaps TRBD1 (6 bases). The sequencing input was peripheral blood. The sequence derives from a woman older than 75 with COVID-19, enrolled during active disease. Here the CDR3 DNA reads TGTGCCAGCAGCCTCAGGGGACCTACCTACGAGCAGTACTTC. Its translation: CASSLRGPTYEQYF.